This T cell receptor beta chain was obtained from a study of T-cell memory formation after mild COVID-19. MiXCR was run by TCRdb on the 5' RACE reads, yielding one entry per CDR3 protein. The data contain roughly 280,000 distinct CDR3 sequences, roughly 17% of them singletons. The TCR sequence derives from a man between 18 and 29 years old who had mild COVID-19 (a few samples of this study predate the infection). Cell type and time point are not known. Sequencing was carried out using PBMCs or a T cell subset sorted from them (not recorded which).

The CDR3 sequence: CASSLAEITDTQYF. Here the CDR3 DNA reads TGTGCCAGCAGCTTAGCGGAAATCACAGATACGCAGTATTTT. The V call is TRBV7-9, the J call TRBJ2-3; D not resolved. The CDR3 totals 14 residues. V gave up 0 bases and J gave up 2 bases, with 6 bases separating them. Germline loops: CDR1 SEHNR, CDR2 FQNEAQ (reference sequence).